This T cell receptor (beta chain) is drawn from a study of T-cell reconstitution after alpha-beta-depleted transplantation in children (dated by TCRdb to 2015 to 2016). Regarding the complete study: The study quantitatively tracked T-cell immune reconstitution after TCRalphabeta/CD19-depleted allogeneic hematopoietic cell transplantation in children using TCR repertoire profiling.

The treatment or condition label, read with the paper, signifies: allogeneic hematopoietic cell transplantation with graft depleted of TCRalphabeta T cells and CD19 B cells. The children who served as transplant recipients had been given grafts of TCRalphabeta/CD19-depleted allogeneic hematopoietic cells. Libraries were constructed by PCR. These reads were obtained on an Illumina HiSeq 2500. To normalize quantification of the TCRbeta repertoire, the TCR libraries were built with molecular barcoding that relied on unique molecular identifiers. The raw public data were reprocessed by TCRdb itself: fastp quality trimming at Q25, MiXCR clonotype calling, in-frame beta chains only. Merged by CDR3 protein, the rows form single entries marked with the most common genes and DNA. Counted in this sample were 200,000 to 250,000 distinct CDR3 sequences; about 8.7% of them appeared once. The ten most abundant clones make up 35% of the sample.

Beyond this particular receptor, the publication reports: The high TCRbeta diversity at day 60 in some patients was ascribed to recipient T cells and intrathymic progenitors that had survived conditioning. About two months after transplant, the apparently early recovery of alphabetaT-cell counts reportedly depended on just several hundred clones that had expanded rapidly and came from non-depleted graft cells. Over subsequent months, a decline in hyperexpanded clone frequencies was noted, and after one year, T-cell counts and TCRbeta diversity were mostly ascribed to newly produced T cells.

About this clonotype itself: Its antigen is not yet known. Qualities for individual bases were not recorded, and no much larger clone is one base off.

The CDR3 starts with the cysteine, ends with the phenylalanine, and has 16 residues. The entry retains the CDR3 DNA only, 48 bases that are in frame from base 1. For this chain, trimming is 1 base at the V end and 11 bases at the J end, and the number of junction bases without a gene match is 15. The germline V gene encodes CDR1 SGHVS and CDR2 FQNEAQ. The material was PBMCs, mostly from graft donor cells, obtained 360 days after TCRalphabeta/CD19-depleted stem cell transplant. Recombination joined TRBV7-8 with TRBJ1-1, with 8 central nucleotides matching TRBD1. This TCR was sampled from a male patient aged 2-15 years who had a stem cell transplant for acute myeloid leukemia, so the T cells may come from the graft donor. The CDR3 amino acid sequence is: CASSLDGEGQGDGAFF. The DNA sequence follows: TGTGCCAGCAGCTTAGACGGGGAAGGACAGGGAGATGGGGCTTTCTTT. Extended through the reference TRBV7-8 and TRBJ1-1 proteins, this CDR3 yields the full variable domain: GAGVSQSPRYKVAKRGQDVALRCDPISGHVSLFWYQQALGQGPEFLTYFQNEAQLDKSGLPSDRFFAERPEGSVSTLKIQRTQQEDSAVYLCASSLDGEGQGDGAFFGQGTRLTVV.